Listed below are T cell receptor beta chains from one sample, sequenced in a study of cytomegalovirus exposure and HLA in healthy donors. Clones were read by immunoSEQ multiplex PCR, and TCRdb kept only the in-frame ones, dropping some. The table includes around 100,000 clones, approximately 80% detected once. Sequencing was done on a sample of PBMCs. These receptor sequences come from a woman in her twenties or thirties in good health and CMV-seropositive. The CDR3 runs from the conserved cysteine through the conserved F or W. Some rows mark clone size as missing; the rest say once, few, many or name a class of expanded clone.

CDR3 protein,clone size,V gene,J gene
CASSVAAGLALLNEQYF,NA,TRBV9,TRBJ2-7
CASSLDFLTEAFF,NA,TRBV11-2,TRBJ1-1
CASSPSMDRGQPQHF,NA,TRBV18,TRBJ1-5
CAISESALPGVYGYTF,NA,TRBV10-3,TRBJ1-2
CASSPFGGLGQPQHF,NA,TRBV28,TRBJ1-5
CASSPRLDRGGNTIYF,NA,TRBV18,TRBJ1-3
CASSLEQDNEKLFF,NA,TRBV5-1,TRBJ1-4
CAWSTGLAGDVTDTQYF,NA,TRBV30,TRBJ2-3
CASSFELGANVLTF,NA,TRBV7-9,TRBJ2-6
CASSRQGDEQYF,once,TRBV13,TRBJ2-7
CALTGQGNYGYTF,NA,TRBV30,TRBJ1-2
CASSEFAGLNQETQYF,NA,TRBV25-1,TRBJ2-5
CASSGLVGRPSYNEQFF,NA,TRBV7-9,TRBJ2-1
CASSYLLRTSGGPDTQYF,NA,TRBV27,TRBJ2-3
CATSKSALGQGKSAAFF,few,TRBV15,TRBJ1-1
CASSFPSSYEQYF,once,TRBV5-6,NA
CASRLAQNEQFF,NA,TRBV2,TRBJ2-1
CASSYSRSSYEQYF,NA,TRBV6-6,TRBJ2-7
CASSVAGSNTEAFF,NA,TRBV2,TRBJ1-1